This section outlines one T cell receptor (beta chain) sequence together with its context. These data are taken from a study of blood T cell repertoires in COVID-19. Study overall: Spain, Italy and the United States supplied samples that represented acute and convalescent COVID-19. PBMCs, B-cell-depleted T cells, or T cells were the source of the cDNA or gDNA that made up the material.

After removal of 3 bases from V and 4 bases from J, the junction contained 7 bases not matched to a gene. The CDR3 has 15 residues. Looked up from germline, CDR1 is SGDLS and CDR2 is YYNGEE. The protocol was immunoSEQ multiplex PCR, while the TCRdb copy is restricted to in-frame clones and leaves out a portion. The sample lists hundreds of thousands of clones, over 65% occurring once. The rearrangement links TRBV9 to TRBJ1-2; TRBD1 agrees at 9 bases. Specimen: peripheral blood. This TCR was recovered from a woman of 80 years or more with acute or convalescent COVID-19. The CDR3 DNA reads TGTGCCAGCAGCGGAACAGGGGGCGGTAGCTATGGCTACACCTTC. Its protein product is CASSGTGGGSYGYTF.